The clone carrying this T cell receptor (beta chain) has only a few counts. Its target is not known. The data were obtained in a study of cytomegalovirus exposure and HLA in healthy donors. General study results and limits: In a later analysis, V- and J-gene trimming of beta chains associated with a DCLRE1C missense variant, replicated independently. What a later analysis reportedly showed was that an Asian-associated ancestry cluster had fewer N-insertions than the approximately 700-donor mean. Sequencing probably produced one cluster of sequence variants that were highly shared.

13 Jbeta primers and 60 Vbeta primers were used for the PCR. Sequencing used immunoSEQ multiplex PCR; TCRdb keeps in-frame clones, though not all of them. Of some 120,000 clones listed, 82% are singletons. Per germline, CDR1 SQVTM and CDR2 ANQGSEA. V shed 4 bases and J 5 bases; nucleotides not matched to a gene: 9. The CDR3 spans 14 residues. The chain links TRBV29-1 to TRBJ2-7; 9 bases line up with TRBD1. Source material: PBMCs. This TCR was recovered from a man between 25 and 39 years old in good health and CMV-seropositive. CDR3 loop: CSVGRTGVLDEQYF. The CDR3 nucleotides are TGCAGCGTTGGTCGGACAGGGGTTTTGGACGAGCAGTACTTC.